This T cell receptor (beta chain) originates from a study of shared T cell receptors in the human thymus. Germline CDR1 reads LNHNV; CDR2 reads YYDKDF (reference sequence). The trim removed 3 bases at V and 3 bases at J, leaving 16 bases unmatched. This CDR3 contains 19 residues. TCRdb keeps only in-frame clones here, not all; method: immunoSEQ multiplex PCR. The table shows some 700,000 clones, with around 89% occurring only once. In addition, the sample was reused for a study of human thymus T cells. As that report states: Thymic resections from corrective heart surgery supplied the tissue. Across thymic and blood repertoires, the usage of V and J genes appeared to be biased. Thymic TCR repertoires of unrelated people reportedly overlapped highly.

The source of this sequence is a boy under two years old with a congenital heart defect. The material sequenced was thymocytes. The chain couples TRBV15 to TRBJ2-2; 7 bases agree with TRBD1. CDR3 sequence: CATSSPPGEGAFDTGELFF. For the CDR3, the DNA is TGTGCCACCAGCAGCCCCCCGGGTGAGGGGGCATTTGACACCGGGGAGCTGTTTTTT.